This is a list of T cell receptor beta chains from one sample in a study of T-cell memory formation after mild COVID-19. Each CDR3 protein gets one entry after TCRdb re-called the 5' RACE reads with MiXCR. The sample records around 99,000 distinct CDR3 sequences, around an eighth being singletons. Material for sequencing was PBMCs or a T cell subset sorted from them (not recorded which). These receptors were taken from a man in his late teens or twenties who had mild COVID-19 (a few samples of this study predate the infection). Cell type and time point are not known. The CDR3 runs from the conserved cysteine through the conserved F or W. A D gene is named only where the DNA matches it firmly. For some rows the clone size is stated as once, few or many, or as a class when expanded; others skip it.

TRBJ1-1 | - | - | TRBV12-3/TRBV12-4 | TGTGCCAGCAGAAGGGCCGGGGGGCTAGGGAGCACTGAAGCTTTCTTT | CASRRAGGLGSTEAFF
TRBJ2-7 | few | - | TRBV12-3/TRBV12-4 | TGTGCCAGCAGTTTATCCAGACCCTACGAGCAGTACTTC | CASSLSRPYEQYF
TRBJ2-2 | many | TRBD1 | TRBV6-2/TRBV6-3 | TGTGCCAGCGACAGGGCCGGGACAGGGCGCGGGGAGCTGTTTTTT | CASDRAGTGRGELFF
TRBJ2-1 | - | TRBD1 | TRBV12-3/TRBV12-4 | TGTGCCAGCAGCCCGACAGGGTATGAGCAGTTCTTC | CASSPTGYEQFF
TRBJ1-2 | few | - | TRBV28 | TGTGCCAGCAATGATTTGGGGGCTGGTCACTATGGCTACACCTTC | CASNDLGAGHYGYTF
TRBJ2-1 | - | TRBD2 | TRBV7-9 | TGTGCCAGCAGCCCCAAAGCGGGGCCCTCCTACAATGAGCAGTTCTTC | CASSPKAGPSYNEQFF
TRBJ2-1 | few | TRBD1 | TRBV27 | TGTGCCAGCAGTTCGATCGGGACAGGGGTCTACAATGAGCAGTTCTTC | CASSSIGTGVYNEQFF
TRBJ2-3 | - | - | TRBV21-1 | TGTGCCAGCAGAGGGCTAGATCGACTTAGCACAGATACGCAGTATTTT | CASRGLDRLSTDTQYF
TRBJ1-5 | few | - | TRBV27 | TGTGCCAGCAGTTTAGTGGGTAGCAATCAGCCCCAGCATTTT | CASSLVGSNQPQHF
TRBJ1-1 | - | - | TRBV20-1 | TGCAGTGCTAGAGATACGGACAGCGATGGGGGGTTGTACGCTGAAGCTTTCTTT | CSARDTDSDGGLYAEAFF
TRBJ2-5 | few | - | TRBV27 | TGTGCCAGCAGTTTATTTTCCAGGTTCCAAGAGACCCAGTACTTC | CASSLFSRFQETQYF
TRBJ2-5 | - | TRBD1 | TRBV13 | TGTGCCAGCAGCCCTCGGACAGGGTGGGAGACCCAGTACTTC | CASSPRTGWETQYF
TRBJ1-1 | few | - | TRBV4-3 | TGCGCCAGCAGCCAAGAGGGTCAGGAGGGGAACACTGAAGCTTTCTTT | CASSQEGQEGNTEAFF
TRBJ2-1 | few | - | TRBV7-2 | TGTGCCAGCACCAAAGGAGGTCTCTTGAGCTCCTACAATGAGCAGTTCTTC | CASTKGGLLSSYNEQFF
TRBJ2-6 | few | - | TRBV6-2/TRBV6-3 | TGTGCCAGCAGTTTTTTGGATCCACGTAACGTCCTGACTTTC | CASSFLDPRNVLTF
TRBJ2-1 | few | - | TRBV12-5 | TGTGCTAGTGGTTTGCCGGGGGCTCTCGCCTACAATGAGCAGTTCTTC | CASGLPGALAYNEQFF
TRBJ2-7 | few | - | TRBV12-3/TRBV12-4 | TGTGCCATACGGCGATCGGGAGAGCAGTACTTC | CAIRRSGEQYF
TRBJ2-1 | - | - | TRBV7-8 | TGTGCCAGCAGCTCGACAGCCAATGAGCAGTTCTTC | CASSSTANEQFF
TRBJ2-7 | - | TRBD2 | TRBV11-1 | TGTGCCAGCAGCTCATTAGCGGGGGCAGCCTACGAGCAGTACTTC | CASSSLAGAAYEQYF
TRBJ2-2 | - | - | TRBV19 | TGTGCCAGTAGTAGACTCAATTGGGAGGAGCTGTTTTTT | CASSRLNWEELFF
TRBJ2-5 | - | - | TRBV7-9 | TGTGCCAGCAGTCAACCCCACGCGAGGGAGACCCAGTACTTC | CASSQPHARETQYF
TRBJ2-1 | once | - | TRBV6-2/TRBV6-3 | TGTGCCAGCGGGTTGGAGGAGCAGTTCTTC | CASGLEEQFF
TRBJ2-7 | - | TRBD1 | TRBV6-1 | TGTGCCAGCAAGCAGGGGGCCCGGGAGCAGTACTTC | CASKQGAREQYF
TRBJ2-3 | - | - | TRBV11-2 | TGTGCCAGCAGCTTCTTCCCAAAAACGCGCACAGATACGCAGTATTTT | CASSFFPKTRTDTQYF
TRBJ2-2 | - | - | TRBV6-2/TRBV6-3 | TGTGCCAGCAGTTACGCCGACACCGGGGAGCTGTTTTTT | CASSYADTGELFF
TRBJ2-1 | few | - | TRBV24-1 | TGTGCCACTTCCTCCAGGGACCATTCCTACAATGAGCAGTTCTTC | CATSSRDHSYNEQFF
TRBJ2-5 | many | TRBD2 | TRBV11-1 | TGTGCCAGCAGCTTGTGGGGGACTACTCAAGAGACCCAGTACTTC | CASSLWGTTQETQYF
TRBJ2-7 | few | - | TRBV2 | TGTGCCAGCAGTTGGGACCTGACGGTCGAGCAGTACTTC | CASSWDLTVEQYF
TRBJ1-2 | many | TRBD1 | TRBV12-3/TRBV12-4 | TGTGCCAGCAGTTCACAGGGGGTAGATGGCTACACCTTC | CASSSQGVDGYTF
TRBJ1-5 | few | - | TRBV6-5 | TGTGCCAGCAGTTACCGGAGCAATCAGCCCCAGCATTTT | CASSYRSNQPQHF
TRBJ2-3 | - | - | TRBV4-3 | TGCGCCAGCAGCCAACCAGCGGGCCACACAGATACGCAGTATTTT | CASSQPAGHTDTQYF
TRBJ2-7 | - | - | TRBV9 | TGTGCCAGCAGCTCTCGGGACTCCCTCCTCCGGGAGCAGTACTTC | CASSSRDSLLREQYF
TRBJ2-3 | - | - | TRBV15 | TGTGCCACCGCGGGGAGCCAGGGCCCCTCAGATACGCAGTATTTT | CATAGSQGPSDTQYF
TRBJ2-7 | few | TRBD1 | TRBV7-2 | TGTGCCAGCAGCAACCGGGACAGGGTATTTTCCGAGCAGTACTTC | CASSNRDRVFSEQYF
TRBJ2-5 | - | TRBD1 | TRBV19 | TGTGCCAGTAGTATGTTCGTCCGGGACAGAAAGACCCAGTACTTC | CASSMFVRDRKTQYF
TRBJ2-5 | once | - | TRBV20-1 | TGCAGTGCTAGAACCGGAAGCCAAGAGACCCAGTACTTC | CSARTGSQETQYF
TRBJ2-2 | few | TRBD2 | TRBV12-3/TRBV12-4 | TGTGCCAGCAGTCCGTTAGCGGGGACTAACACCGGGGAGCTGTTTTTT | CASSPLAGTNTGELFF
TRBJ2-5 | - | - | TRBV7-7 | TGTGCCAGCAGCCCTAGTACAGGGCGGGGTGAGACCCAGTACTTC | CASSPSTGRGETQYF
TRBJ1-1 | - | TRBD1 | TRBV5-5 | TGTGCCAGCAGTTTGGGACAGGGGTTAACTGAAGCTTTCTTT | CASSLGQGLTEAFF
TRBJ2-7 | - | - | TRBV7-9 | TGTGCCAGCAGCCCCCCTACCGGCCTCTACGAGCAGTACTTC | CASSPPTGLYEQYF
TRBJ2-1 | - | TRBD1 | TRBV4-1 | TGCGCCAGCAGCCGGGACAGGGACTCGGCGGGGGAGTATAATGAGCAGTTCTTC | CASSRDRDSAGEYNEQFF
TRBJ1-2 | - | - | TRBV13 | TGTGCCAGCAGCGGTCAGGGGTCGCTAGGCTATGGCTACACCTTC | CASSGQGSLGYGYTF
TRBJ1-5 | many | TRBD1 | TRBV9 | TGTGCCAGCAGCGCCGGACAGGGTCGCAATCAGCCCCAGCATTTT | CASSAGQGRNQPQHF
TRBJ1-1 | many | - | TRBV5-1 | TGCGCCAGCAGCTTCGCAGGGGTCACTGAAGCTTTCTTT | CASSFAGVTEAFF
TRBJ1-6 | few | TRBD1 | TRBV5-1 | TGCGCCAGCAGCTACAGGGGAATGAATTCACCCCTCCACTTT | CASSYRGMNSPLHF
TRBJ1-5 | - | - | TRBV6-5 | TGTGCCAGCAGTTACTCTTCGGGCCCCCAGCATTTT | CASSYSSGPQHF
TRBJ2-2 | - | - | TRBV3-1 | TGTGCCAGCAGCCAAGATCCTGACCCGGCAGGAACCGGGGAGCTGTTTTTT | CASSQDPDPAGTGELFF
TRBJ2-1 | - | TRBD2 | TRBV5-5 | TGTGCCAGCAGCGCGGGAAGCGGGGGGGGGAACAATGAGCAGTTCTTC | CASSAGSGGGNNEQFF
TRBJ2-7 | - | TRBD2 | TRBV19 | TGTGCCAGTAGTGCAAGCGGGGGAGCTTACGAGCAGTACTTC | CASSASGGAYEQYF
TRBJ2-5 | few | TRBD2 | TRBV7-2 | TGTGCCAGCAGCACTTCTCTGCGGGGGGGCCTTATTTCAGAGACCCAGTACTTC | CASSTSLRGGLISETQYF
TRBJ1-1 | few | - | TRBV7-6 | TGTGCCAGCAGCTCGGCTTCCTCTGAAGCTTTCTTT | CASSSASSEAFF